The entry below describes one T cell receptor (beta chain). The germline CDR1 and CDR2 sequences are GTSNPN and SVGIG (reference sequence). The CDR3 loop spans 14 amino acids. Trimming removed 5 bases at V and 0 bases at J, with 13 bases between. Repertoires were generated with immunoSEQ multiplex PCR, while TCRdb's copy carries only in-frame clones and drops some. The repertoire holds about 200,000 clones, about 72% seen once, with 10% to 15% in the top ten. This sample is drawn from a study of cytotoxic CD8 clonotypes in ibrutinib-treated CLL. The receptor was derived from a human donor with chronic lymphocytic leukemia. Specimen: PBMCs, collected after 24 months of ibrutinib treatment. V is TRBV30 and J is TRBJ1-2, with no clear D. CDR3 in DNA: TGTGCCTGGGGCTTCGGTGGGTCTAACTATGGCTACACCTTC. Its protein product is CAWGFGGSNYGYTF.